One sample yielded the 29 T cell receptor beta chains listed below, sequenced in a study of T-cell memory formation after mild COVID-19. TCRdb reprocessed the 5' RACE reads via MiXCR and lists one record per CDR3 protein. The table has tens of thousands of distinct CDR3 sequences, over 15% seen once. The sample comprised PBMCs or a T cell subset sorted from them (not recorded which). These TCRs come from an adult woman who had mild COVID-19 (a few samples of this study predate the infection). Cell type and time point are not known.

This chain connects TRBV7-9 to TRBJ2-5, with 9 nucleotides matching TRBD2. Per germline, CDR1 SEHNR and CDR2 FQNEAQ (reference sequence). Germline trimming cut 5 bases from V and 3 bases from J; bases unmatched to any gene: 16. This CDR3 region has 18 residues. The CDR3 coding sequence is TGTGCCAGCAGCCCGACCTTTTCTAGCGGGATTGGGGAAGAGACCCAGTACTTC. It is translated as CASSPTFSSGIGEETQYF.

Only a few counts were recorded for this clonotype. This CDR3 is CASSFQGTGAYNEQFF. The CDR3 DNA follows: TGTGCCAGCAGTTTTCAGGGAACAGGCGCCTACAATGAGCAGTTCTTC. The chain is built from TRBV12-3 or TRBV12-4 and TRBJ2-1; possible D gene TRBD1, 5 bases. The germline V and J ends were trimmed by 3 bases and 2 bases, with 14 bases remaining between them. The CDR3 covers 16 residues.

The chain has TRBV12-3 or TRBV12-4 and TRBJ1-2, with 8 nucleotides matching TRBD1. This CDR3 contains 14 residues. The ends lost 5 bases at V and 7 bases at J; junction bases unmatched: 9. CDR3 loop: CASSPGQGLSGYTF. The CDR3 DNA reads TGTGCCAGCAGTCCTGGACAGGGCCTCTCTGGCTACACCTTC.

This sequence joins TRBV4-2 and TRBJ1-6; D perhaps matches TRBD1 (6 bases). Germline assignment: CDR1 LGHNA and CDR2 YNFKEQ. Trimming left V 1 base short and J 0 bases short, with 13 bases between. The CDR3 covers 18 residues. This chain's CDR3 is CASSQVGRGTSYNSPLHF. CDR3 sequence (DNA): TGTGCCAGCAGCCAAGTTGGTAGGGGGACCTCCTATAATTCACCCCTCCACTTT.

The chain uses TRBV7-8 and TRBJ2-7; D call uncertain. CDR1 and CDR2 (germline): SGHVS, FQNEAQ. This CDR3 is built from 14 residues. Trimming cost V 1 base and J 3 bases, with 10 bases left between them. The CDR3 protein is CASSLGRPNYEQYF. The DNA of the CDR3 is TGTGCCAGCAGCTTAGGACGGCCCAACTACGAGCAGTACTTC.

For this clonotype: A much larger clone lies a single base off, so this may be a read error. The chain joins TRBV4-3 to TRBJ2-1; 8 nucleotides match TRBD1. Germline V gene lookup returns CDR1 LGHNA and CDR2 YSLEER. This CDR3 has 16 residues. In nucleotides, the CDR3 is TGCGCCAGCAGCCAAGACAGGGGGCTACCTTACAATGAGCAGTTATTC. Translation gives CASSQDRGLPYNEQLF.

This clonotype has just a few counts. V usage is TRBV6-5 and J usage is TRBJ1-1, with 8 positions matching TRBD1. Germline CDR1 reads MNHEY; CDR2 reads SVGAGI. J lost 1 base, V lost 6 bases, and 7 bases had no gene match. The CDR3 has 15 amino acids. The CDR3 DNA reads TGTGCCAGCAGCCCTTGGACAGGGAGGAACACTGAAGCTTTCTTT. Residues: CASSPWTGRNTEAFF.

Note on this clonotype: The junction departs from germline at one end; a sequencing error may be responsible. Here the CDR3 DNA reads TGTGCCACCAGTGAACCGCCCCAGGGACAGGGGGAAGTTTTT. Translated: CATSEPPQGQGEVF. This sequence joins TRBV24-1 and TRBJ2-3, with 11 bases aligning to TRBD1. Germline assignment: CDR1 KGHDR and CDR2 SFDVKD. The CDR3 runs 14 residues.

V and J are TRBV10-3 and TRBJ2-3, with TRBD1 matching 9 bases. V lost 6 bases and J lost 5; bases outside the gene matches: 9. The CDR3 totals 15 residues. Germline V gene sequence: CDR1 ENHRY, CDR2 SYGVKD. The CDR3 reads CAIRAGQGTQDTQYF. The CDR3 region has the DNA TGTGCCATCAGAGCGGGACAGGGCACACAAGATACGCAGTATTTT.

This clonotype has just a few counts. The chain carries TRBV7-9 and TRBJ2-1; TRBD2 matches at 12 bases. Germline trimming cut 3 bases from V and 7 bases from J; bases unmatched to any gene: 4. Germline V lookup: CDR1 SEHNR, CDR2 FQNEAQ (reference sequence). The CDR3 length is 15 residues. CDR3 sequence (DNA): TGTGCCAGCAGCTTCCTAGCGGGAGGGGGAAATGAGCAGTTCTTC. Translated, it gives CASSFLAGGGNEQFF.

This clonotype was picked up a small number of times. The rearrangement uses TRBV4-1 and TRBJ2-5; TRBD1 is a possible D gene (6 bases). The V end lost 4 bases, the J end lost 5 bases, and 11 bases lay between the germline ends. This CDR3 has 13 amino acids. Germline assignment: CDR1 MGHRA and CDR2 YSYEKL. The CDR3 DNA is TGCGCCAGCAGCCGAGGGGGTGAGGAGACCCAGTACTTC. Protein: CASSRGGEETQYF.

CDR3 sequence: CASSPEGQGSGKLFF. The CDR3 nucleotides read TGCGCCAGCAGCCCAGAAGGACAGGGTTCTGGAAAACTGTTTTTT. The chain combines TRBV4-1 with TRBJ1-4; 8 nucleotides line up with TRBD1. Germline CDR1 MGHRA, CDR2 YSYEKL. The CDR3 loop spans 15 amino acids. Trimming removed 4 bases from V and 10 bases from J; junction bases left unmatched: 11.

The chain couples TRBV4-3 to TRBJ1-6; possibly TRBD1 for D (6 bases). This CDR3 spans 18 amino acids. Trimming removed 0 bases from V and 9 bases from J, with 21 bases in between. CDR1 and CDR2 (germline): LGHNA, YSLEER. CDR3 protein: CASSQDWGGQKVSSPLHF. The CDR3 bases are TGCGCCAGCAGCCAAGATTGGGGTGGACAGAAAGTTTCTTCACCCCTCCACTTT.

This clonotype was found many times. The gene calls are TRBV29-1 and TRBJ1-5, with 10 bases identical to TRBD1. Unmatched junction bases numbered 3, after V lost 4 bases and J lost 3 bases. The CDR3 totals 14 residues. Germline CDR1 is SQVTM and CDR2 is ANQGSEA. Here the CDR3 reads CSVGTGGPNQPQHF. Written as DNA, the CDR3 is TGCAGCGTTGGGACAGGGGGTCCCAATCAGCCCCAGCATTTT. Full variable domain (outside the CDR3, taken from reference TRBV29-1 and TRBJ1-5): SAVISQKPSRDICQRGTSLTIQCQVDSQVTMMFWYRQQPGQSLTLIATANQGSEATYESGFVIDKFPISRPNLTFSTLTVSNMSPEDSSIYLCSVGTGGPNQPQHFGDGTRLSIL.

This clonotype has more than one count but fewer than ten. The chain employs TRBV20-1 and TRBJ2-1, with TRBD2 identical over 7 bases. After removal of 3 bases from V and 9 bases from J, the junction contained 8 bases not matched to a gene. This CDR3 comprises 13 residues. Looked up from germline, CDR1 is DFQATT and CDR2 is SNEGSKA (reference sequence). The CDR3 bases are TGCAGTGCTAGTAAACTAGCGTCTCTTGAGCAGTTCTTC. This gives the protein CSASKLASLEQFF.

The rearrangement joins TRBV20-1 to TRBJ2-7; TRBD1 matches at 10 bases. The CDR3 has 16 residues. V lost 0 bases and J lost 3; bases outside the gene matches: 8. The germline gives CDR1 DFQATT, CDR2 SNEGSKA (reference sequence). CDR3 residues: CSARDRGQGRVYEQYF. As DNA, the CDR3 is TGCAGTGCTAGAGATCGGGGACAGGGGAGAGTCTACGAGCAGTACTTC.

In this sample, this clonotype turned up a few times. The chain links TRBV9 to TRBJ1-1; 7 bases agree with TRBD1. Germline-derived CDR1 and CDR2 are SGDLS and YYNGEE. This CDR3 has 14 amino acids. Trimming took 3 bases from V and 3 from J; bases not matched to a gene: 5. The CDR3 spells CASSAQGGDTEAFF. CDR3 nucleotide sequence: TGTGCCAGCAGCGCCCAGGGGGGGGACACTGAAGCTTTCTTT.

The V call is TRBV29-1, the J call TRBJ2-1, with 13 nucleotides matching TRBD2. From germline, CDR1 is SQVTM and CDR2 ANQGSEA. The CDR3 extends over 16 amino acids. V was clipped by 6 bases and J by 5 bases; unmatched bases: 10. DNA for the CDR3: TGCAGCGTCCACGGGACTAGCGGGATGTTACACAATGAGCAGTTCTTC. This gives the protein CSVHGTSGMLHNEQFF.

This clonotype was observed a handful of times. V gene TRBV5-1 combines with J gene TRBJ1-1; TRBD1 might be the D (5 bases). Per germline, CDR1 SGHRS and CDR2 YFSETQ. Trimming pared 0 bases from V and 1 base from J, leaving 7 bases between. This CDR3 region has 14 residues. This CDR3 is CASSLGDGNTEAFF. CDR3 nucleotide sequence: TGCGCCAGCAGCTTGGGGGACGGGAACACTGAAGCTTTCTTT. Full variable domain (outside the CDR3, taken from reference TRBV5-1 and TRBJ1-1): KAGVTQTPRYLIKTRGQQVTLSCSPISGHRSVSWYQQTPGQGLQFLFEYFSETQRNKGNFPGRFSGRQFSNSRSEMNVSTLELGDSALYLCASSLGDGNTEAFFGQGTRLTVV.

The chain has TRBV5-5 and TRBJ1-5; D is ambiguous. V gave up 3 bases and J gave up 6 bases, with 10 bases separating them. This CDR3 contains 13 residues. CDR1 SGHKS and CDR2 YYEKEE come from the germline V gene (reference sequence). The CDR3 DNA is TGTGCCAGCAGCTCCCGAACTGGTCAGCCCCAGCATTTT. Protein product: CASSSRTGQPQHF. The full variable domain, in which reference TRBV5-5 and TRBJ1-5 provide the parts outside the CDR3, is DAGVTQSPTHLIKTRGQQVTLRCSPISGHKSVSWYQQVLGQGPQFIFQYYEKEERGRGNFPDRFSARQFPNYSSELNVNALLLGDSALYLCASSSRTGQPQHFGDGTRLSIL.

This clonotype appeared a few times. This rearrangement joins TRBV29-1 to TRBJ2-7, with D perhaps being TRBD1 or TRBD2 (6 bases each). This CDR3 is built from 15 residues. V lost 0 bases and J lost 4, with 16 bases in between. In germline, CDR1 is SQVTM, CDR2 ANQGSEA. Here the CDR3 DNA reads TGCAGCGTTGAAGAGGCCGGGGGCCGGCCGTACGAGCAGTACTTC. Translation gives CSVEEAGGRPYEQYF.

This chain links TRBV5-1 with TRBJ2-3; 7 positions agree with TRBD1. CDR1 is SGHRS and CDR2 is YFSETQ in the germline V gene. The V and J ends lost 0 bases and 0 bases, in that order; junction bases with no gene match: 10. The CDR3 extends over 18 amino acids. DNA for the CDR3: TGCGCCAGCAGCTTGGGAGGGGGCAGACCCTTTAGCACAGATACGCAGTATTTT. Residues: CASSLGGGRPFSTDTQYF.

CDR3 sequence: CASSQRVLQGIGTEAFF. CDR3 in DNA: TGCGCCAGCAGCCAACGCGTATTACAGGGGATAGGGACTGAAGCTTTCTTT. This chain uses TRBV4-1 with TRBJ1-1, with 7 nucleotides matching TRBD1. CDR3 length: 17 amino acids. V trimming: 2 bases; J trimming: 5 bases; junction bases outside the gene matches: 14. The germline V gene encodes CDR1 MGHRA and CDR2 YSYEKL.

The chain has TRBV4-1 and TRBJ2-5; D is ambiguous. The germline V gene has CDR1 MGHRA and CDR2 YSYEKL. With 4 bases removed from V and 2 bases from J, the gap between germline ends came to 11 bases. The CDR3 extends over 14 amino acids. The CDR3 DNA sequence: TGCGCCAGCAGCCGGCTGGACGGGCAAGAGACCCAGTACTTC. Amino acids: CASSRLDGQETQYF.

This clonotype was counted only a few times. J is TRBJ2-1 and V is TRBV11-3; TRBD2 aligns across 10 bases. The germline CDR1 and CDR2 sequences are SGHNT and YENEEA. The CDR3 has 14 amino acids. Germline trimming cut 6 bases from V and 10 bases from J; bases unmatched to any gene: 9. The CDR3 spells CASSGASGRREQFF. CDR3 DNA sequence: TGTGCCAGCAGTGGGGCTAGCGGGAGAAGGGAGCAGTTCTTC. Full variable domain (missing parts from reference TRBV11-3 and TRBJ2-1): EAGVVQSPRYKIIEKKQPVAFWCNPISGHNTLYWYLQNLGQGPELLIRYENEEAVDDSQLPKDRFSAERLKGVDSTLKIQPAELGDSAVYLCASSGASGRREQFFGPGTRLTVL.

This clonotype was found a few times. J is TRBJ2-1 and V is TRBV27; D is tentatively TRBD1 or TRBD2 (5 bases each). The germline V and J ends were trimmed by 3 bases and 5 bases, with 8 bases remaining between them. The CDR3 runs 13 residues. Germline values: CDR1 MNHEY, CDR2 SMNVEV (reference sequence). This CDR3 reads CASSFVGDNEQFF. The DNA of the CDR3 is TGTGCCAGCAGTTTCGTGGGGGACAATGAGCAGTTCTTC.

This chain links TRBV7-9 with TRBJ2-3; D perhaps matches TRBD2 (5 bases). The germline V and J ends were trimmed by 10 bases and 2 bases, with 13 bases remaining between them. There are 13 residues in the CDR3. The germline gives CDR1 SEHNR, CDR2 FQNEAQ (reference sequence). As DNA, the CDR3 is TGTGCCATCGAGGGAGAATTCACAGATACGCAGTATTTT. Its protein is CAIEGEFTDTQYF.

There are a few counts of this clonotype. The V and J genes are TRBV2 and TRBJ2-5, with D perhaps TRBD1 or TRBD2 (5 bases each). The CDR3 has 17 amino acids. Trimming took off 5 bases at V and 0 bases at J, with 19 bases between the two ends. Germline CDR1 reads SNHLY; CDR2 reads FYNNEI. CDR3 bases: TGTGCCAGCAGTAGACGACTGGGACCTACGTACCAAGAGACCCAGTACTTC. This translates into CASSRRLGPTYQETQYF.

This clonotype was observed a handful of times. The chain links TRBV6-5 to TRBJ2-3; D call uncertain. The CDR3 runs 16 residues. The V end lost 0 bases, the J end lost 1 base, and 11 bases lay between the germline ends. Germline V gene data show CDR1 as MNHEY and CDR2 as SVGAGI. CDR3: CASSYSLGGGTDTQYF. As DNA, the CDR3 is TGTGCCAGCAGTTACTCATTGGGCGGTGGCACAGATACGCAGTATTTT.